This entry concerns a single T cell receptor (beta chain). Profiling relied on immunoSEQ multiplex PCR, and the TCRdb table lists in-frame clones only, not all of them. The data contain some 140,000 clones, around 87% of them singletons. The data belong to a study of blood T cell repertoires in COVID-19. Germline trimming cut 3 bases from V and 4 bases from J; bases unmatched to any gene: 12. The CDR3 is 17 residues long. Per the germline V gene, CDR1 is SGHAT and CDR2 is FQNNGV. The chain links TRBV11-2 to TRBJ2-3; 8 bases fit TRBD2. Sequenced: peripheral blood. The receptor comes from a man aged 65-85 years with active COVID-19. CDR3 sequence reads: CASSFGRGRLLADTQYF. The CDR3 DNA reads TGTGCCAGCAGCTTCGGGCGCGGGAGGTTGCTTGCAGATACGCAGTATTTT.